This is a list of T cell receptor beta chains from one sample in a study of blood T cells in healthy people across ages. MiXCR, applied by TCRdb to the 5' RACE reads, yields one record per CDR3 protein. In the table there are hundreds of thousands of distinct CDR3 sequences, 58% of which are singletons. Input material: blood. Source of these receptors: a man aged 30 to 45 in good health. The CDR3 runs from the conserved cysteine through the conserved F or W. A D gene is named only where the DNA matches it firmly. Some rows mark clone size as missing; the rest say once, few, many or name a class of expanded clone.

v_call	d_call	j_call	clone_size	cdr3_aa	cdr3_nt
TRBV29-1	.	TRBJ2-1	few	CSVSQGGYNEQFF	TGCAGCGTTTCTCAGGGAGGCTACAATGAGCAGTTCTTC
TRBV11-2	.	TRBJ2-3	.	CASSLERGADTQYF	TGTGCCAGCAGCTTAGAGAGGGGGGCAGATACGCAGTATTTT
TRBV9	.	TRBJ2-1	.	CASSVGQAEQFF	TGTGCCAGCAGCGTAGGACAGGCCGAGCAGTTCTTC
TRBV5-8	.	TRBJ1-6	few	CASSPGRYNSPLHF	TGTGCCAGTAGCCCCGGCAGATATAATTCACCCCTCCACTTT
TRBV6-6	.	TRBJ2-3	once	CANSYSNPRGQSDTQYF	TGTGCCAACAGTTACTCGAATCCACGGGGTCAGTCAGATACGCAGTATTTT
TRBV7-9	TRBD2	TRBJ2-1	.	CASSPLAGGSVSYNEQFF	TGTGCCAGCAGCCCCTTAGCGGGAGGTTCGGTTTCCTACAATGAGCAGTTCTTC
TRBV4-2	.	TRBJ2-5	few	CASSPSQGWDQETQYF	TGTGCCAGCAGCCCCTCACAGGGTTGGGACCAAGAGACCCAGTACTTC
TRBV7-2	.	TRBJ2-3	.	CASREAAVDTQYF	TGTGCCAGCAGGGAGGCGGCTGTCGATACGCAGTATTTT
TRBV20-1	TRBD2	TRBJ2-1	.	CSARDPPMIWSGEDNWQFF	TGCAGTGCTAGAGATCCTCCCATGATTTGGAGCGGGGAGGACAATTGGCAGTTCTTC
TRBV6-2/TRBV6-3	.	TRBJ2-5	.	CASSYSTLAETQYF	TGTGCCAGCAGTTACTCGACCTTGGCAGAGACCCAGTACTTC
TRBV9	.	TRBJ2-3	few	CASSTRPFRDTQYF	TGTGCCAGCAGCACCCGGCCGTTCCGGGATACGCAGTATTTT
TRBV18	.	TRBJ2-5	.	CASSPTGTPQTQYF	TGTGCCAGCTCACCTACCGGGACCCCCCAGACCCAGTACTTC
TRBV4-1	.	TRBJ1-5	.	CASSQDTIRGNQPQHF	TGCGCCAGCAGCCAAGACACCATCAGGGGCAATCAGCCCCAGCATTTT
TRBV12-3/TRBV12-4	.	TRBJ2-3	.	CASSGDFTDTQYF	TGTGCCAGCAGTGGAGACTTCACAGATACGCAGTATTTT
TRBV27	.	TRBJ1-5	.	CASSWGGPNQPQHF	TGTGCCAGCAGTTGGGGAGGACCAAATCAGCCCCAGCATTTT
TRBV9	.	TRBJ2-6	once	CASSVGFTVASGANVLTF	TGTGCCAGCAGCGTAGGGTTCACAGTTGCCTCTGGGGCCAACGTCCTGACTTTC
TRBV15	.	TRBJ2-7	.	CATSRDPISSYEQYF	TGTGCCACCAGCAGAGATCCCATCTCGTCCTACGAGCAGTACTTC
TRBV6-1	TRBD2	TRBJ2-7	.	CASSDGRGYYEQYF	TGTGCCAGCAGTGACGGGAGGGGTTACTACGAGCAGTACTTC
TRBV7-2	.	TRBJ2-4	few	CASSLSSWEQYF	TGTGCCAGCAGCTTAAGTTCCTGGGAGCAGTACTTC
TRBV6-6	TRBD1	TRBJ2-5	few	CASSVLGQGGQTQYF	TGTGCCAGCAGTGTACTTGGACAGGGCGGGCAGACCCAGTACTTC
TRBV29-1	.	TRBJ2-5	.	CSLRENEQYF	TGCAGCCTCCGGGAAAATGAGCAGTACTTC
TRBV28	.	TRBJ1-2	.	CASQTGPYGYTF	TGTGCCAGCCAGACAGGCCCGTATGGCTACACCTTC
TRBV6-1	TRBD1	TRBJ2-2	.	CASSDPTGILGELFF	TGTGCCAGCAGTGACCCGACAGGGATTCTCGGGGAGCTGTTTTTT
TRBV4-2	TRBD2	TRBJ2-1	.	CASKTSLFYNEQFF	TGTGCCAGCAAGACTAGCCTTTTTTACAATGAGCAGTTCTTC
TRBV29-1	TRBD2	TRBJ2-5	.	CSVESGGARETQYF	TGCAGCGTAGAAAGCGGGGGGGCTCGCGAGACCCAGTACTTC
TRBV3-1	.	TRBJ2-3	.	CASSRALTDTQYF	TGTGCCAGCAGCAGGGCCCTCACAGATACGCAGTATTTT
TRBV7-2	TRBD1	TRBJ2-3	.	CASSSGQAQGTQYF	TGTGCCAGCAGCTCCGGACAGGCCCAGGGTACGCAGTATTTT
TRBV12-3/TRBV12-4	TRBD2	TRBJ2-3	few	CASSPRTSGRGAADTQYF	TGTGCCAGCAGTCCCCGGACTAGCGGGAGGGGAGCGGCAGATACGCAGTATTTT
TRBV7-2	.	TRBJ2-7	few	CASSLESQIYEQYF	TGTGCCAGCAGCTTAGAGTCGCAGATCTACGAGCAGTACTTC
TRBV30	.	TRBJ1-4	.	CAWSVRQNEKLFF	TGTGCCTGGAGTGTACGGCAGAATGAAAAACTGTTTTTT
TRBV27	TRBD1	TRBJ2-7	.	CASRGTGDLYEQYF	TGTGCCAGCAGGGGGACAGGGGACCTCTACGAGCAGTACTTC
TRBV20-1	TRBD2	TRBJ2-5	few	CSAELAGVETQYF	TGCAGTGCTGAACTAGCGGGAGTTGAGACCCAGTACTTC
TRBV4-2	.	TRBJ2-7	.	CASSHSGPSYEQYF	TGTGCCAGCAGCCATAGCGGCCCCTCCTACGAGCAGTACTTC
TRBV20-1	TRBD1	TRBJ2-7	.	CSAITGTAAAKEQYF	TGCAGTGCTATTACCGGGACAGCGGCCGCCAAGGAGCAGTACTTC
TRBV13	TRBD2	TRBJ2-1	.	CASSPRELAGAPQFF	TGTGCCAGCAGCCCCCGGGAGCTAGCGGGGGCCCCCCAGTTCTTC
TRBV12-3/TRBV12-4	.	TRBJ2-5	.	CASSNLGETQYF	TGTGCCAGCAGTAACTTAGGGGAGACCCAGTACTTC
TRBV9	.	TRBJ2-5	.	CASSVEPGETQYF	TGTGCCAGCAGCGTAGAGCCGGGAGAGACCCAGTACTTC
TRBV29-1	.	TRBJ1-4	.	CSVGSTVNAEKLFF	TGCAGCGTTGGGTCTACAGTGAATGCAGAAAAACTGTTTTTT
TRBV5-1	.	TRBJ1-2	.	CASSLSEAAGYTF	TGCGCCAGCAGCTTATCAGAGGCAGCTGGCTACACCTTC